The rows below give T cell receptor beta chains drawn from one sample of a study of T-cell memory formation after mild COVID-19. Via MiXCR, TCRdb re-called the 5' RACE reads, giving one row per CDR3 protein. The table has 55,000 to 70,000 distinct CDR3 sequences, around a quarter seen once. The sequenced sample consisted of PBMCs or a T cell subset sorted from them (not recorded which). These TCRs come from a man between 18 and 29 years old who had mild COVID-19 (a few samples of this study predate the infection). Cell type and time point are not known. CDR3s include the opening cysteine and the closing phenylalanine or tryptophan. The order of the fields is clone size, J gene, D gene, V gene, CDR3 protein, CDR3 DNA. D genes are given only for firm matches. Only part of the rows carry a size: once, few, many, or a class if the clone is expanded.

clone size: many; J gene: TRBJ2-7; D gene: NA; V gene: TRBV20-1; CDR3 protein: CSAILANRYEQYF; CDR3 DNA: TGCAGTGCTATTCTAGCGAATCGGTACGAGCAGTACTTC
clone size: few; J gene: TRBJ2-2; D gene: NA; V gene: TRBV9; CDR3 protein: CASSARAANTGELFF; CDR3 DNA: TGTGCCAGCAGCGCCCGGGCAGCGAACACCGGGGAGCTGTTTTTT
clone size: NA; J gene: TRBJ2-5; D gene: NA; V gene: TRBV4-1; CDR3 protein: CASSQGRGLQETQYF; CDR3 DNA: TGCGCCAGCAGCCAGGGGAGAGGCCTCCAAGAGACCCAGTACTTC
clone size: NA; J gene: TRBJ2-3; D gene: NA; V gene: TRBV21-1; CDR3 protein: CASSRTSELGPDTQYF; CDR3 DNA: TGTGCCAGCAGCAGGACCAGTGAATTGGGCCCAGATACGCAGTATTTT
clone size: NA; J gene: TRBJ1-4; D gene: NA; V gene: TRBV6-2/TRBV6-3; CDR3 protein: CASRKGRGDEKLFF; CDR3 DNA: TGTGCCAGCAGGAAAGGGAGAGGGGATGAAAAACTGTTTTTT
clone size: few; J gene: TRBJ2-5; D gene: TRBD2; V gene: TRBV5-1; CDR3 protein: CASSYRLAGGQETQYF; CDR3 DNA: TGCGCCAGCAGCTATCGACTAGCGGGGGGCCAAGAGACCCAGTACTTC
clone size: few; J gene: TRBJ2-7; D gene: NA; V gene: TRBV5-4; CDR3 protein: CASSYSGSGEQYF; CDR3 DNA: TGTGCCAGCAGCTACTCAGGGTCGGGCGAGCAGTACTTC
clone size: NA; J gene: TRBJ2-3; D gene: TRBD1; V gene: TRBV7-9; CDR3 protein: CASSLGDSPGDTQYF; CDR3 DNA: TGTGCCAGCAGCTTAGGGGACAGCCCGGGGGATACGCAGTATTTT
clone size: NA; J gene: TRBJ2-7; D gene: NA; V gene: TRBV7-6; CDR3 protein: CASSLGGRPYEQYF; CDR3 DNA: TGTGCCAGCAGCTTAGGCGGGCGTCCCTACGAGCAGTACTTC
clone size: few; J gene: TRBJ2-7; D gene: NA; V gene: TRBV7-3; CDR3 protein: CASSQTGGPVDYEQYF; CDR3 DNA: TGTGCCAGCAGCCAGACGGGGGGCCCGGTGGACTACGAGCAGTACTTC
clone size: few; J gene: TRBJ2-7; D gene: NA; V gene: TRBV6-5; CDR3 protein: CASSYGGTPYEQYF; CDR3 DNA: TGTGCCAGCAGTTACGGAGGGACACCCTACGAGCAGTACTTC
clone size: few; J gene: TRBJ2-7; D gene: NA; V gene: TRBV6-6; CDR3 protein: CASSYSNWEVTYEQYF; CDR3 DNA: TGTGCCAGCAGTTACTCGAACTGGGAAGTAACCTACGAGCAGTACTTC
clone size: NA; J gene: TRBJ2-1; D gene: TRBD2; V gene: TRBV12-3/TRBV12-4; CDR3 protein: CASSSLGGEQFF; CDR3 DNA: TGTGCCAGCAGCTCCCTGGGGGGGGAGCAGTTCTTC
clone size: few; J gene: TRBJ2-5; D gene: NA; V gene: TRBV4-3; CDR3 protein: CASSHRIWGLETQYF; CDR3 DNA: TGCGCCAGCAGCCATAGGATATGGGGGCTGGAGACCCAGTACTTC
clone size: few; J gene: TRBJ1-1; D gene: NA; V gene: TRBV19; CDR3 protein: CASIQGATEAFF; CDR3 DNA: TGTGCCAGTATCCAAGGGGCCACTGAAGCTTTCTTT
clone size: NA; J gene: TRBJ2-1; D gene: NA; V gene: TRBV30; CDR3 protein: CAWSEENEQFF; CDR3 DNA: TGTGCCTGGAGTGAGGAAAATGAGCAGTTCTTC
clone size: NA; J gene: TRBJ2-7; D gene: NA; V gene: TRBV20-1; CDR3 protein: CSAQPDPPSGSYEQYF; CDR3 DNA: TGCAGTGCTCAACCTGACCCCCCTTCAGGCTCCTACGAGCAGTACTTC
clone size: NA; J gene: TRBJ1-4; D gene: TRBD1; V gene: TRBV4-1; CDR3 protein: CASSQDWGQTSELFF; CDR3 DNA: TGCGCCAGCAGCCAAGATTGGGGACAGACCTCGGAACTGTTTTTT
clone size: NA; J gene: TRBJ2-3; D gene: NA; V gene: TRBV27; CDR3 protein: CASSSGFAFTQYF; CDR3 DNA: TGTGCCAGCAGTTCTGGATTTGCATTTACGCAGTATTTT
clone size: NA; J gene: TRBJ2-7; D gene: NA; V gene: TRBV14; CDR3 protein: CASSHRSSGFSYEQYF; CDR3 DNA: TGTGCCAGCAGCCATCGGTCTTCGGGGTTTTCCTACGAGCAGTACTTC
clone size: many; J gene: TRBJ2-1; D gene: NA; V gene: TRBV5-6; CDR3 protein: CASSLGLGDEQFF; CDR3 DNA: TGTGCCAGCAGCTTGGGACTAGGGGACGAGCAGTTCTTC
clone size: NA; J gene: TRBJ2-3; D gene: NA; V gene: TRBV6-5; CDR3 protein: CASNGGSTDTQYF; CDR3 DNA: TGTGCCAGCAACGGGGGCTCCACAGATACGCAGTATTTT
clone size: few; J gene: TRBJ2-1; D gene: TRBD2; V gene: TRBV5-1; CDR3 protein: CASSPGTSGSDEQFF; CDR3 DNA: TGCGCCAGCAGCCCAGGGACTAGCGGGAGCGATGAGCAGTTCTTC
clone size: once; J gene: TRBJ2-7; D gene: TRBD1; V gene: TRBV6-5; CDR3 protein: CASSPNRGGEQYF; CDR3 DNA: TGTGCCAGCAGCCCAAACAGGGGCGGCGAGCAGTACTTC
clone size: NA; J gene: TRBJ2-3; D gene: TRBD2; V gene: TRBV5-5; CDR3 protein: CASRGPGLAANTQYF; CDR3 DNA: TGTGCCAGCAGGGGACCGGGACTAGCAGCAAATACGCAGTATTTT
clone size: NA; J gene: TRBJ1-6; D gene: NA; V gene: TRBV28; CDR3 protein: CASKFNDSPLHF; CDR3 DNA: TGTGCCAGCAAATTCAATGATTCACCCCTCCACTTT
clone size: NA; J gene: TRBJ2-5; D gene: NA; V gene: TRBV9; CDR3 protein: CASSVGQQETQYF; CDR3 DNA: TGTGCCAGCAGCGTCGGACAGCAAGAGACCCAGTACTTC